The T cell receptor (beta chain) under discussion was sequenced for a study of cytomegalovirus exposure and HLA in healthy donors. Looking at the study overall: Earlier sequencing of approximately 200 million T cells yielded approximately 120 million unique TCR beta sequences.

PCR involved 60 Vbeta and 13 Jbeta primers. TCRdb's copy holds only in-frame clones and misses some; the assay was immunoSEQ multiplex PCR. Among 84,000 or so clones listed, around 77% were seen once. Germline V lookup: CDR1 MNHNY, CDR2 SVGAGI (reference sequence). J was trimmed by 5 bases and V by 7 bases; bases with no gene match: 9. The CDR3 runs to 14 residues. General observations from the study: Later on, a genetic analysis was performed. It linked a missense variant in DCLRE1C with V- and J-gene trimming of TCR beta.

This clone was seen more than once but under ten times. Its antigen is not known. The TCR was taken from a man aged 45-65 years in good health and CMV-seronegative. Sequenced material: PBMCs. The rearrangement uses TRBV6-6 and TRBJ1-1; TRBD1 matches at 8 bases. CDR3 nucleotide sequence: TGTGCCAGCATTACACAGGGGGGATGGACTGAAGCTTTCTTT. Its protein is CASITQGGWTEAFF.